These 6 T cell receptor beta chains were all obtained from the same sample, sequenced in a study of T-cell memory formation after mild COVID-19. A single record per CDR3 protein comes from TCRdb applying MiXCR to the 5' RACE reads. Altogether about 390,000 distinct CDR3 sequences are present, roughly 15% being singletons, with the ten largest covering roughly 21%. Sequenced: PBMCs or a T cell subset sorted from them (not recorded which). All receptors derive from a man aged 18 to 30 who had mild COVID-19 (a few samples of this study predate the infection). Cell type and time point are not known.

In its sample, this clonotype was seen a few times. J is TRBJ1-4 and V is TRBV7-8; possibly TRBD1 for D (6 bases). The CDR3 sequence is 16 residues long. V dropped 1 base and J dropped 8 bases, with 17 bases sitting between them. Germline V lookup: CDR1 SGHVS, CDR2 FQNEAQ. CDR3 residues: CASSLVPAQGLEKLFF. For the CDR3, the DNA is TGTGCCAGCAGCTTAGTTCCCGCGCAGGGGCTGGAAAAACTGTTTTTT.

The rearrangement uses TRBV6-6 and TRBJ1-6; D is ambiguous. Per germline, CDR1 MNHNY and CDR2 SVGAGI (reference sequence). The germline V and J ends were trimmed by 5 bases and 10 bases, with 12 bases remaining between them. CDR3 length equals 13 residues. The CDR3 sequence is CASSPDIESPLHF. CDR3 nucleotides: TGTGCCAGCAGTCCCGACATCGAATCACCCCTCCACTTT.

Many counts were recorded for this clonotype. The chain recombines TRBV7-2 with TRBJ2-5; 11 bases match TRBD2. Germline CDR1 and CDR2: SGHTA and FQGNSA. Trimming took 5 bases from V and 5 from J; bases not matched to a gene: 16. The CDR3 is made up of 18 amino acids. CDR3 nucleotide sequence: TGTGCCAGCAGCCCGCATTATTTAGCGGGGGGGCCGAGCGAGACCCAGTACTTC. It translates to CASSPHYLAGGPSETQYF.

The rearrangement joins TRBV19 to TRBJ2-3; 7 bases agree with TRBD2. The CDR3 has 15 residues. Germline-derived CDR1 and CDR2 are LNHDA and SQIVND (reference sequence). J was trimmed by 4 bases and V by 6 bases; bases with no gene match: 10. The DNA for the CDR3 is TGTGCCAGTAGCGTTCTAGCGGTCGGGGCAGATACGCAGTATTTT. It yields the protein CASSVLAVGADTQYF.

In its sample, this clonotype was seen a few times. V usage is TRBV5-1 and J usage is TRBJ2-1; TRBD2 might be the D (6 bases). There are 14 residues in the CDR3. Germline assignment: CDR1 SGHRS and CDR2 YFSETQ. V shed 4 bases and J shed 8 bases, with 16 bases lying between them. The DNA for the CDR3 is TGCGCCAGCAGCCAAAGGAGGGGCGGGGATGAGCAGTTCTTC. This sequence encodes CASSQRRGGDEQFF.

This clonotype was seen only a few times. V gene TRBV7-2 combines with J gene TRBJ2-2; D unclear. The CDR3 extends over 14 amino acids. Germline CDR1 reads SGHTA; CDR2 reads FQGNSA. Deletions cut 2 bases from V and 1 base from J, with 5 bases between. The CDR3 nucleotides read TGTGCCAGCAGCTTACTTCTGAACACCGGGGAGCTGTTTTTT. Protein: CASSLLLNTGELFF.